The 4 T cell receptor beta chains below all came from one sample that was sequenced in a study of blood T cell repertoires in COVID-19. Sequenced by immunoSEQ multiplex PCR; TCRdb stores in-frame clones only, minus some. The sample gives 390,000 or so clones, roughly nine tenths of which show up once; 3% is in the top ten. The specimen was peripheral blood. The receptors stem from a woman aged 25 to 45 with COVID-19, enrolled during active disease.

This chain uses TRBV7-8 with TRBJ2-6; 7 bases are shared with TRBD1. Germline CDR1 and CDR2: SGHVS and FQNEAQ. V gave up 2 bases and J gave up 6 bases; unmatched junction bases: 4. CDR3 size: 15 residues. The CDR3 loop is CASSLRTGPANVLTF. The CDR3 DNA reads as TGTGCCAGCAGCTTAAGGACAGGTCCGGCCAACGTCCTGACTTTC.

The V and J genes are TRBV10-2 and TRBJ2-1; 11 nucleotides align to TRBD2. CDR1 and CDR2 from the germline V gene are WSHSY and SAAADI. This CDR3 has 15 amino acids. Losses at the gene ends were 2 bases for V and 6 bases for J; bases not matched to a gene: 3. The CDR3 region has the DNA TGCGCCAGCAGTGAGCCGGGACTAGCGGTCAATGAGCAGTTCTTC. Protein sequence: CASSEPGLAVNEQFF.

This sequence joins TRBV19 and TRBJ1-2; 9 nucleotides align to TRBD1. The V gene's germline CDR1 is LNHDA and CDR2 SQIVND (reference sequence). This CDR3 has 14 amino acids. V shed 3 bases and J 7 bases; nucleotides not matched to a gene: 6. CDR3 protein: CASSMGQGVFGYTF. The CDR3 region has the DNA TGTGCCAGTAGTATGGGACAGGGAGTATTTGGCTACACCTTC.

This clone was recorded a few times. The rearrangement links TRBV10-1 to TRBJ1-1, with D perhaps matching TRBD1 (5 bases). Trimming stripped 0 bases from V and 1 base from J, with 9 bases between. This CDR3 has 15 amino acids. CDR1 is WNHNN and CDR2 is SYGVQD in the germline V gene (reference sequence). The DNA of the CDR3 is TGCGCCAGCAGTGAGTCGGTCGGGGGGAACACTGAAGCTTTCTTT. This codes for CASSESVGGNTEAFF.